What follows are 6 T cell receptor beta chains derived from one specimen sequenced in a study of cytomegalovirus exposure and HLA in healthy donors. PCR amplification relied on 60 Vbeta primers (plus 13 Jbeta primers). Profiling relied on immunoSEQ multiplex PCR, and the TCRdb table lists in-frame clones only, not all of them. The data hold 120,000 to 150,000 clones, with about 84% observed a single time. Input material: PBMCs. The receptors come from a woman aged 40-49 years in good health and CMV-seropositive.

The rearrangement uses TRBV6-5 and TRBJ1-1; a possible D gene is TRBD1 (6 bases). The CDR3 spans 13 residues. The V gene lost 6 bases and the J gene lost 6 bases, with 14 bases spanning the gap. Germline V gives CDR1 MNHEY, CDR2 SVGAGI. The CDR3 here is CASRPIGQPEAFF. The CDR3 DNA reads TGTGCCAGCAGACCCATCGGACAGCCTGAAGCTTTCTTT.

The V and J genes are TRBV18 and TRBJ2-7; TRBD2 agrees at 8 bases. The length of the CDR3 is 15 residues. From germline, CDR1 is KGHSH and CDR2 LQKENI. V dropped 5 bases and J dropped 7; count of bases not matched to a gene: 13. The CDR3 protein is CASSGGLGPLMEQYF. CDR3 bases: TGTGCCAGCTCAGGGGGACTAGGGCCCTTAATGGAGCAGTACTTC.

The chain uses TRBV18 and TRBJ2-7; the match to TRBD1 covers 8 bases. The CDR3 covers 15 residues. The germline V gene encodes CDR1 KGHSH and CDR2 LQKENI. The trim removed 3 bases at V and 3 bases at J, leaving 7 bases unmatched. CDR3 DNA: TGTGCCAGCTCACCCTCGGGACAGGCCTTCTACGAGCAGTACTTC. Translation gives CASSPSGQAFYEQYF.

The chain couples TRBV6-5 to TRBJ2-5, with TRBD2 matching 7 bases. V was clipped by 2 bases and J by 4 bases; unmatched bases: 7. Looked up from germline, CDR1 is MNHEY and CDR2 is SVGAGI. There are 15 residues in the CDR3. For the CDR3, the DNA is TGTGCCAGCAGTTACATCCGCGGGAGTGCAGAGACCCAGTACTTC. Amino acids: CASSYIRGSAETQYF.

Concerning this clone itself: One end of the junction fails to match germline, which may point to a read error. The CDR3 region is CASSQGLAGGYNEQFF. CDR3 in DNA: TGTGCTAGCAGCCAGGGACTAGCGGGGGGCTACAATGAGCAGTTCTTC. The chain joins TRBV7-7 to TRBJ2-1; 15 bases are shared with TRBD2. The CDR3 has 16 amino acids. Germline V gene sequence: CDR1 SSHAT, CDR2 FNYEAQ (reference sequence).

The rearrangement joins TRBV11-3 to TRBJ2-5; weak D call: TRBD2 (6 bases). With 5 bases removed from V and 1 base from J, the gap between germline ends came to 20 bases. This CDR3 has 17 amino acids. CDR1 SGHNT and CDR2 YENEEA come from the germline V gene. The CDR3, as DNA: TGTGCCAGCAGCCGAGGGAGGTCCGCGAATTCCCAAGAGACCCAGTACTTC. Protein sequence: CASSRGRSANSQETQYF. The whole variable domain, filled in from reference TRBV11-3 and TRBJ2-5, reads EAGVVQSPRYKIIEKKQPVAFWCNPISGHNTLYWYLQNLGQGPELLIRYENEEAVDDSQLPKDRFSAERLKGVDSTLKIQPAELGDSAVYLCASSRGRSANSQETQYFGPGTRLLVL.